This TCR beta chain was sequenced during a study of quantifying T cell responses using KT2 cells. Study details: cDNA was made from DNase-treated RNA using alpha and beta constant primers. Broader study findings: KT2 sequence counts showed saturation when very many KT2 cells were spiked in. Even the lowest spike-in, about one KT2 cell per 100,000 PBMC, yielded detectable KT2 sequences.

By frequency in the sample, this clonotype is medium-sized (0.01 to 0.1%). What it binds is not known. A single-stranded UMI oligo with SP2 sequence was ligated to cDNA 3' ends. First-round PCR used about 4 cycles and beta primers RC1.1 and RC1.2 covering TRBC1 and TRBC2. Starting with the second PCR, alpha and beta TCR chains went through separate processing. TCRdb itself ran the UMI-ligation and nested PCR reads through MiXCR, one entry per CDR3 protein. Of 39,000 or so distinct CDR3 sequences detected, about 17% appear once; the ten largest clones hold approximately 45%. V was clipped by 7 bases and J by 6 bases, with 7 bases between them. CDR3 length equals 10 residues. The sample is PBMC spiked with counted cells of clone KT2.

The chain uses TRBV12-3 or TRBV12-4 and TRBJ2-7; D not certain. Sequencing input: PBMCs spiked with cells of the T cell clone KT2. The receptor's source is a human donor. The CDR3 here is CASMGTEQYF. The CDR3 region has the DNA TGTGCCAGCATGGGAACCGAGCAGTACTTC.